The 32 T cell receptor beta chains reported below all come from one sample, sequenced in a study of T cell repertoires in cytomegalovirus infection. Their specific antigens are unknown. MiXCR was run by TCRdb on the reads, yielding one entry per CDR3 protein. Of 640,000 or so distinct CDR3 sequences detected, about 30% appear once; the ten largest clones hold 18%. The source was cultured PBMCs, collected from culture after CMV antigen stimulation. The receptors stem from a human donor in good health (CMV status not recorded). Some clones in this sample may be carry-over from other donors' samples.

This clonotype was seen a handful of times. V gene TRBV4-1 combines with J gene TRBJ2-7; no clear D gene. V shed 0 bases and J shed 0 bases, with 6 bases lying between them. Germline CDR1 MGHRA, CDR2 YSYEKL. The CDR3 is 14 amino acids. In DNA form, the CDR3 reads TGCGCCAGCAGCCAAGAGACTCCCTCCTACGAGCAGTACTTC. Encoded protein: CASSQETPSYEQYF.

The sample holds many counts of this clonotype. The rearrangement uses TRBV7-8 and TRBJ1-3, with TRBD1 identical over 7 bases. Germline V gene data show CDR1 as SGHVS and CDR2 as FQNEAQ. V shed 0 bases, J shed 2 bases, and the junction held 4 bases outside the gene matches. This CDR3 spans 16 amino acids. This chain's CDR3 is CASSLARTGPGNTIYF. CDR3 DNA: TGTGCCAGCAGCTTAGCGCGGACAGGCCCTGGAAACACCATATATTTT.

This clonotype was seen repeatedly, ten times or more. This chain uses TRBV7-2 with TRBJ2-7; 11 bases align to TRBD2. This CDR3 region has 15 residues. The V and J ends lost 5 bases and 2 bases, in that order; junction bases with no gene match: 5. Germline V gene data show CDR1 as SGHTA and CDR2 as FQGNSA. CDR3 loop: CASSTTSGGAYEQYF. CDR3 nucleotides: TGTGCCAGCAGCACTACTAGCGGGGGAGCCTACGAGCAGTACTTC.

The chain links TRBV6-5 to TRBJ1-1; D is undetermined. V gave up 0 bases and J gave up 6 bases, with 8 bases separating them. The germline gives CDR1 MNHEY, CDR2 SVGAGI. The CDR3 sequence is 13 residues long. Written as DNA, the CDR3 is TGTGCCAGCAGTTACTCGAGGGCTCCTGAAGCTTTCTTT. Protein sequence: CASSYSRAPEAFF.

The genes are TRBV7-9 and TRBJ1-6; 8 nucleotides align to TRBD1. The CDR3 consists of 15 residues. V shed 4 bases, J shed 8 bases, and the junction held 7 bases outside the gene matches. Germline V CDR1 and CDR2: SEHNR, FQNEAQ (reference sequence). This chain's CDR3 is CASSWIGTGDSPLHF. The CDR3 DNA reads TGTGCCAGCAGCTGGATAGGGACAGGAGATTCACCCCTCCACTTT.

This clonotype has more than one count but fewer than ten. The J gene is TRBJ2-7, the V gene TRBV5-4; TRBD1 matches 11 bases. V dropped 4 bases and J dropped 5; count of bases not matched to a gene: 5. The CDR3 is made up of 14 amino acids. CDR1 is SGHNT, CDR2 YYREEE, per germline (reference sequence). The CDR3 region has the DNA TGTGCCAGCAGCCTGGACAGGGGGCTAGACGAGCAGTACTTC. Protein: CASSLDRGLDEQYF.

This clonotype was found a few times. A junction end diverges from the germline sequence, so it may reflect a read error. V and J are TRBV6-1 and TRBJ1-5; 7 bases fit TRBD1. The CDR3 has 18 residues. Germline assignment: CDR1 MNHNS and CDR2 SASEGT. The CDR3 DNA follows: TGTGCCAGTAGTGGATATGGGACAGCAAAATATAGCAATCAGCCCCAGCATTTT. Amino acids: CASSGYGTAKYSNQPQHF.

This clonotype was counted a single time. V usage is TRBV4-3 and J usage is TRBJ2-2; D may be TRBD1 (6 bases). The CDR3 is 16 residues long. Germline V gene lookup returns CDR1 LGHNA and CDR2 YSLEER. V gave up 1 base and J gave up 1 base, with 10 bases separating them. The CDR3 nucleotides read TGCGCCAGCAGCCAAGTTTTGGACAGGAACACCGGGGAGCTGTTTTTT. This translates into CASSQVLDRNTGELFF.

This chain connects TRBV7-9 to TRBJ2-2, with a weak D call TRBD2 (5 bases). The CDR3 totals 14 residues. The germline V gene encodes CDR1 SEHNR and CDR2 FQNEAQ (reference sequence). V was shortened by 6 bases and J by 4 bases, with 12 bases between the two germline ends. The CDR3 loop is CASRPPGFTGELFF. In DNA form, the CDR3 reads TGTGCCAGCAGACCTCCGGGATTCACCGGGGAGCTGTTTTTT.

This clonotype was observed a few times. This chain connects TRBV5-6 to TRBJ2-5; TRBD2 matches 9 bases. Germline V gene lookup returns CDR1 SGHDT and CDR2 YYEEEE. Trimming took 0 bases from V and 2 from J; bases not matched to a gene: 5. The CDR3 length is 16 residues. The DNA of the CDR3 is TGTGCCAGCAGCTTGGCTAGCGGGGTGAGACAAGAGACCCAGTACTTC. This sequence encodes CASSLASGVRQETQYF.

There are a few counts of this clonotype. V gene TRBV11-2 combines with J gene TRBJ1-2; TRBD1 aligns across 9 bases. The CDR3 consists of 16 residues. The junction had 19 bases not matched to a gene; V was cut back by 5 bases and J by 12 bases. Germline CDR1 SGHAT, CDR2 FQNNGV. The CDR3: CASSRPFQTGGRADTF. The CDR3, as DNA: TGTGCCAGCAGCCGACCATTTCAAACAGGGGGCAGGGCGGACACCTTC.

The chain carries TRBV20-1 and TRBJ2-1; 7 nucleotides match TRBD1. The germline CDR1 and CDR2 sequences are DFQATT and SNEGSKA (reference sequence). V shed 1 base and J 7 bases; nucleotides not matched to a gene: 4. The CDR3 length is 13 residues. The chain's CDR3 is CSARVQTGNEQFF. CDR3 bases: TGCAGTGCTAGAGTCCAGACAGGGAATGAGCAGTTCTTC.

This clonotype was seen a handful of times. The DNA of the CDR3 is TGCGCCAGCAGCCGGCCTGACACTCGAGGCTACACCTTC. Protein product: CASSRPDTRGYTF. The chain has TRBV4-1 and TRBJ1-2; D unclear. The CDR3 length is 13 residues. Germline V gives CDR1 MGHRA, CDR2 YSYEKL. V was clipped by 4 bases and J by 8 bases, with 14 bases between them.

This sequence joins TRBV7-2 and TRBJ1-6; D ambiguous. The CDR3 has 15 residues. Trimming stripped 1 base from V and 7 bases from J, with 11 bases between. Germline V gives CDR1 SGHTA, CDR2 FQGNSA. As DNA, the CDR3 is TGTGCCAGCAGCTTAGGCTCCGTTGGGAATTCACCCCTCCACTTT. Translation gives CASSLGSVGNSPLHF.

This chain links TRBV7-6 with TRBJ1-4; D gene unclear. V was shortened by 2 bases and J by 8 bases, with 15 bases between the two germline ends. The germline CDR1 and CDR2 sequences are SGHVS and FNYEAQ. The length of the CDR3 is 15 residues. CDR3 coding DNA: TGTGCCAGCAGCTTAACCGGCCTCCGAGGGGAAAAACTGTTTTTT. Its translation: CASSLTGLRGEKLFF.

This clonotype was picked up a small number of times. The CDR3: CASSWDRGLRIGNQPQHF. The CDR3 bases are TGCGCCAGCAGCTGGGACAGGGGTCTGAGGATTGGCAATCAGCCCCAGCATTTT. The J gene is TRBJ1-5, the V gene TRBV5-1; 10 bases are a match to TRBD1. There are 18 residues in the CDR3. V was pared by 3 bases and J by 2 bases, with 11 bases of the junction left unmatched. Germline values: CDR1 SGHRS, CDR2 YFSETQ. The whole variable domain, filled in from reference TRBV5-1 and TRBJ1-5, reads KAGVTQTPRYLIKTRGQQVTLSCSPISGHRSVSWYQQTPGQGLQFLFEYFSETQRNKGNFPGRFSGRQFSNSRSEMNVSTLELGDSALYLCASSWDRGLRIGNQPQHFGDGTRLSIL.

The chain combines TRBV6-2 or TRBV6-3 with TRBJ2-3, with D tentatively TRBD2 (6 bases). CDR1 and CDR2 from the germline V gene are MNHEY and SVGEGT. CDR3 length equals 18 residues. Trimming pared 0 bases from V and 0 bases from J, leaving 16 bases between. CDR3 sequence (DNA): TGTGCCAGCAGTTACTCCCCCCAATTGGGGACTAGCACAGATACGCAGTATTTT. Translated: CASSYSPQLGTSTDTQYF.

This chain connects TRBV12-3 or TRBV12-4 to TRBJ2-3; TRBD2 aligns across 8 bases. With V trimmed by 5 bases and J by 3 bases, 10 bases remained unmatched. This CDR3 has 16 amino acids. CDR3 residues: CASSPLAGSRTDTQYF. CDR3 sequence (DNA): TGTGCCAGCAGTCCGTTAGCGGGATCGAGGACAGATACGCAGTATTTT.

The table lists this clonotype with many counts. V is TRBV7-2 and J is TRBJ1-3; D gene uncertain. CDR1 is SGHTA, CDR2 FQGNSA, per germline. Trimming took 2 bases from V and 2 from J, leaving 7 bases between them. The length of the CDR3 is 14 residues. CDR3 nucleotides: TGTGCCAGCAGCTTAAACAGAGCTGGAAACACCATATATTTT. This sequence encodes CASSLNRAGNTIYF. Looking up the rest from reference TRBV7-2 and TRBJ1-3 gives the full variable domain: GAGVSQSPSNKVTEKGKDVELRCDPISGHTALYWYRQSLGQGLEFLIYFQGNSAPDKSGLPSDRFSAERTGGSVSTLTIQRTQQEDSAVYLCASSLNRAGNTIYFGEGSWLTVV.

This clonotype was observed at least ten times. V and J are TRBV7-2 and TRBJ2-5, with TRBD1 identical over 9 bases. V dropped 1 base and J dropped 0; count of bases not matched to a gene: 0. Germline CDR1 and CDR2: SGHTA and FQGNSA. The CDR3 spans 15 residues. CDR3 in DNA: TGTGCCAGCAGCTTAGGGGACAGGGACCAAGAGACCCAGTACTTC. This codes for CASSLGDRDQETQYF.

This chain connects TRBV25-1 to TRBJ1-1; a weak D match, TRBD1 (6 bases). Trimming stripped 1 base from V and 1 base from J, with 7 bases between. The CDR3 consists of 14 residues. Germline V gives CDR1 MGHDK, CDR2 SYGVNS. This CDR3 is CASSEWDTNTEAFF. The CDR3 DNA reads TGTGCCAGCAGTGAATGGGACACGAACACTGAAGCTTTCTTT.

J is TRBJ2-7 and V is TRBV7-2; D is undetermined. Germline CDR1 reads SGHTA; CDR2 reads FQGNSA. With 8 bases removed from V and 3 bases from J, the gap between germline ends came to 11 bases. This CDR3 has 12 residues. CDR3 sequence reads: CASGINFYEQYF. The CDR3 DNA is TGTGCCAGCGGAATCAATTTCTACGAGCAGTACTTC.

The rearrangement uses TRBV7-8 and TRBJ2-7; 11 positions agree with TRBD1. The CDR3 is made up of 14 amino acids. V shed 3 bases, J shed 7 bases, and the junction held 5 bases outside the gene matches. Germline V gene lookup returns CDR1 SGHVS and CDR2 FQNEAQ. The chain's CDR3 is CASSFRDRGWEQYF. CDR3 sequence (DNA): TGTGCCAGCAGCTTCCGGGACAGGGGGTGGGAGCAGTACTTC.

The chain couples TRBV7-2 to TRBJ2-3, with a tentative D call TRBD2 (6 bases). This CDR3 has 15 amino acids. Deletions cut 4 bases from V and 5 bases from J, with 16 bases between. Germline values: CDR1 SGHTA, CDR2 FQGNSA. The CDR3 nucleotides read TGTGCCAGCAGCTCCCGGCGGGGAGGACGAGATACGCAGTATTTT. Its translation is CASSSRRGGRDTQYF.

The J gene is TRBJ2-1, the V gene TRBV7-9, with 8 nucleotides matching TRBD1. The junction had 17 bases not matched to a gene; V was cut back by 3 bases and J by 7 bases. Germline loops: CDR1 SEHNR, CDR2 FQNEAQ (reference sequence). This CDR3 region has 18 residues. This CDR3 is CASSFNPDRDEVGNEQFF. The CDR3 DNA is TGTGCCAGCAGCTTCAACCCGGACAGGGATGAAGTGGGGAATGAGCAGTTCTTC.

The chain links TRBV2 to TRBJ1-1; D remains unclear. Germline-derived CDR1 and CDR2 are SNHLY and FYNNEI. V was shortened by 6 bases and J by 0 bases, with 5 bases between the two germline ends. The CDR3 loop spans 12 amino acids. CDR3 in amino acids: CASRLMNTEAFF. CDR3 in DNA: TGTGCCAGCAGGCTCATGAACACTGAAGCTTTCTTT.

This chain uses TRBV7-2 with TRBJ2-7, with D possibly being TRBD2 (6 bases). Germline V gene lookup returns CDR1 SGHTA and CDR2 FQGNSA. The CDR3 totals 13 residues. The V end was cut by 4 bases, the J end by 7 bases, with 14 bases between. CDR3 residues: CASSSPGRGEQYF. The CDR3 coding sequence is TGTGCCAGCAGCTCCCCGGGCCGGGGGGAGCAGTACTTC.

V and J are TRBV11-3 and TRBJ2-2; 7 nucleotides agree with TRBD1. The CDR3 has 17 residues. Germline V gene sequence: CDR1 SGHNT, CDR2 YENEEA. V trimming: 2 bases; J trimming: 2 bases; junction bases outside the gene matches: 8. Written as DNA, the CDR3 is TGTGCCAGCAGCTTAAATGCCGGGACAGATAACACCGGGGAGCTGTTTTTT. Its protein is CASSLNAGTDNTGELFF.

The table lists this clonotype with many counts. This rearrangement joins TRBV7-8 to TRBJ1-5, with TRBD1 as a possible D gene (5 bases). This CDR3 region has 16 residues. With 0 bases removed from V and 0 bases from J, the gap between germline ends came to 9 bases. Germline values: CDR1 SGHVS, CDR2 FQNEAQ. Here the CDR3 DNA reads TGTGCCAGCAGCTTAGCCGGGGGGGTTAGCAATCAGCCCCAGCATTTT. This sequence encodes CASSLAGGVSNQPQHF.

This clonotype turned up a few times. The chain is built from TRBV7-9 and TRBJ2-5; possible D gene TRBD2, 6 bases. This CDR3 is 15 amino acids long. Between the trimmed V and J ends, which lost 1 base and 7 bases, there was a span of 16 bases. Germline CDR1 is SEHNR and CDR2 is FQNEAQ (reference sequence). For the CDR3, the DNA is TGTGCCAGCAGCTTAGATGGGGGGAGTGGGATGACCCAGTACTTC. This codes for CASSLDGGSGMTQYF.

This chain connects TRBV20-1 to TRBJ2-7, with TRBD1 as a possible D gene (5 bases). This CDR3 is 14 amino acids long. Germline V gives CDR1 DFQATT, CDR2 SNEGSKA (reference sequence). V lost 1 base and J 3 bases, leaving 13 bases between the germline ends. Written as DNA, the CDR3 is TGCAGTGCTAGAGGTAGAACAGGTAACTACGAGCAGTACTTC. It encodes CSARGRTGNYEQYF.

The chain carries TRBV19 and TRBJ2-1, with 9 nucleotides matching TRBD2. Germline V gives CDR1 LNHDA, CDR2 SQIVND (reference sequence). The CDR3 loop spans 16 amino acids. V dropped 3 bases and J dropped 4; count of bases not matched to a gene: 7. CDR3 nucleotide sequence: TGTGCCAGTAGTATTTTCGGGGCGGGGGGGTACAATGAGCAGTTCTTC. Encoded protein: CASSIFGAGGYNEQFF.